This T cell receptor beta chain originates from a study of neurological immune-mediated disorders. Study-level points and caveats: Multiple sclerosis, the disease with the least TCR clonal expansion, fell below healthy controls, whereas HTLV-1-associated myelopathy showed the most. When grouped phylogenetically, the repertoires of 18 of the 34 multiple sclerosis patients fell together in one related-CDR3 cluster, which is a possible signature.

This clonotype was observed many times. Its cognate antigen is unknown. cDNA synthesis was performed by 5'RACE with 10-nucleotide random UMIs. MiXCR was run by TCRdb on the 5' RACE reads, yielding one entry per CDR3 protein. The sample lists fewer than 85,000 distinct CDR3 sequences, around 4.5% occurring once. Time point denoted: longitudinal time-point 3. From 2 million PBMCs stored at -80 C, the unsorted libraries were generated. There are 16 residues in the CDR3. Germline values: CDR1 SQVTM, CDR2 ANQGSEA. Trimming cost V 6 bases and J 6 bases; bases outside gene matches: 16. The receptor comes from a woman aged 60-70 years with multiple sclerosis. The chain uses TRBV29-1 and TRBJ2-7, with 11 bases matching TRBD1. The specimen was PBMCs. The CDR3: CSVSIRDRGKSGEQYF. DNA of the CDR3: TGCAGCGTATCCATTAGGGACAGGGGGAAATCGGGCGAGCAGTACTTC.